This TCR beta chain was identified in a study of OX40 agonist ivuxolimab in advanced cancers. For context, the study as a whole: Ivuxolimab was an agonistic, fully human IgG2 monoclonal antibody directed against OX40 (CD134), a costimulatory receptor. The paper covers the monotherapy dose-escalation part of the phase I ivuxolimab trial, which included N ≈ 50 patients. Partial responses occurred in three dose-escalation patients: two with cutaneous melanoma and one with hepatocellular carcinoma. The dose-escalation cohort was about 86% male with a mean age of about 60 years, ranging from roughly 20 to 80. Peripheral TCRbeta sequencing was intended to test whether TCR sequence diversity was altered and clonal T-cell expansion was caused by ivuxolimab. Patients were allowed to have had prior anti-PD-1, anti-PD-L1 or anti-CTLA-4 therapy, and approximately 40% of the dose-escalation patients had previously received checkpoint inhibitors. Among the approximately 54 dose-escalation patients, some 20 had hepatocellular carcinoma, roughly 15 melanoma, 9 renal cell carcinoma and 9 head and neck cancer. Intravenous ivuxolimab was administered to patients every 2 weeks at six dose levels: 0.01, 0.1, 0.3, 1.5, 3 and 10 mg/kg. What the research found in general, with its limitations: The antigen specificity of the clonally expanded peripheral T cells was not determined. Clonal expansion of both CD4+ and CD8+ blood T cells was observed from baseline to week 6 at doses 0.1 to 3.0 mg/kg. In partial responders in the 0.1-3.0 mg/kg groups, normalized peripheral clonal expansion was found to be among the lowest, especially among CD8+ T cells. On average, CD8+ T cells showed more expanded clones than CD4+ T cells after ivuxolimab. Low levels of normalized T-cell clonal expansion were also shown by some nonresponding patients.

The trial excluded patients who had a history of autoimmune disease or were on systemic immunosuppression. Peripheral blood for TCR sequencing was drawn from every dose cohort at baseline, at cycle 4 day 1 and at cycle 7 day 1. The samples were drawn from a first-in-human, open-label, multicenter phase I dose-escalation trial of ivuxolimab. Adults with locally advanced or metastatic melanoma, renal cell, hepatocellular, or head and neck squamous cell carcinoma were enrolled in the trial. CD4+ and CD8+ T cells were sorted separately from peripheral blood before TCR sequencing. CDR1 and CDR2 were assigned from the germline V gene (reference sequence) as MNHEY and SMNVEV. The CDR3 numbers 20 residues from cysteine through phenylalanine. Just the 60-base CDR3 DNA is kept, in frame starting at base 1. V is trimmed back by 2 bases and J by 4 bases, and the junction contains 22 bases that no gene match accounts for.

To sequence the TCRbeta CDR3 region, genomic DNA was isolated from the sorted cells. TCRbeta CDR3 regions were sequenced using the immunoSEQ Assay. This immuneACCESS table, as held by TCRdb, lists in-frame sequences with V and J called but not all clones. Of the missing ones, under half trace to an unresolved V gene in checked studies; the others have no known cause. This sample holds under 70,000 clones; approximately 90% were observed only once. The top ten hold 7.6% of the sample. As for this clone: No cognate antigen has been identified for it. No base qualities exist here, and no much larger clone lies one base off it.

Recombination connected TRBV27 to TRBJ1-2; 7 junctional bases match TRBD1. This TCR was sampled from an adult with an advanced solid tumor such as melanoma, head and neck, liver or kidney cancer. The source material was CD4+ or CD8+ T cells sorted from blood, sampled in a trial of the OX40 agonist ivuxolimab. The CDR3 region: CASSLLPPGAGGREVYGYTF. The base sequence is TGTGCCAGCAGTTTACTACCCCCCGGGGCAGGGGGTCGGGAGGTCTATGGCTACACCTTC.